This T cell receptor (beta chain) was found in a study of blood T cell repertoires in COVID-19. Whole-study context: Material from acute and convalescent COVID-19 was sourced from the United States, Italy and Spain. Sources were T cells, B-cell-depleted T cells, or PBMCs; the material itself was cDNA or gDNA.

Source study methods: Amplifying reference gene primers gave estimates of nucleated cell counts. Profiled with immunoSEQ multiplex PCR; TCRdb holds only in-frame clones, not every one. V, J and clone size were drawn from that table, and D and trimming were deduced from the DNA. The data hold over 400,000 clones, with over 75% observed a single time. This CDR3 contains 15 residues. The germline V gene has CDR1 MNHEY and CDR2 SMNVEV (reference sequence). V lost 5 bases to trimming and J lost 0 bases; unmatched junction nucleotides: 4. The V gene is TRBV27, the J gene TRBJ2-7; 10 bases are shared with TRBD1. Material for sequencing was peripheral blood. The sequence was obtained from a human donor in a cohort sampled during active COVID-19. Here the CDR3 reads CASSPRDRGSYEQYF. The CDR3 DNA is TGTGCCAGCAGTCCCCGGGACAGGGGCTCCTACGAGCAGTACTTC.